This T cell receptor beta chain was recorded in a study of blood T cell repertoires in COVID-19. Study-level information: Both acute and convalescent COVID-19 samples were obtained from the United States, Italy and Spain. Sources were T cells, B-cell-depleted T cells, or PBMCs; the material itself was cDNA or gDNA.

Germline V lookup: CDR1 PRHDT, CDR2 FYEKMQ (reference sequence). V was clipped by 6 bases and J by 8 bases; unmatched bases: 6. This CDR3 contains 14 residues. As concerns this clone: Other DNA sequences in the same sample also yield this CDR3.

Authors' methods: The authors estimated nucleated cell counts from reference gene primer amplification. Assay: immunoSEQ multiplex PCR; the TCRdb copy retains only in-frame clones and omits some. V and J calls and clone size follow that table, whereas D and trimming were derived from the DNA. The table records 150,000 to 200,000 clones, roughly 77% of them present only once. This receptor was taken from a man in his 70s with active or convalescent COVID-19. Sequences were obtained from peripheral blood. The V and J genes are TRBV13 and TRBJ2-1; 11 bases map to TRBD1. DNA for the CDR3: TGTGCCAGCAGGCGGACAGGGGGCATCGATGAGCAGTTCTTC. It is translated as CASRRTGGIDEQFF.